These 3 T cell receptor beta chains were all obtained from the same sample, sequenced in a study of T cells of healthy individuals. TCRdb ran MiXCR on the 5' RACE reads and lists one entry per CDR3 protein. The table shows roughly 87,000 distinct CDR3 sequences, with approximately 15% occurring only once. These receptors originate from a human donor in good health.

This clonotype has only a few counts. The chain has TRBV20-1 and TRBJ2-3; 7 bases fit TRBD2. Per germline, CDR1 DFQATT and CDR2 SNEGSKA (reference sequence). With V trimmed by 3 bases and J by 2 bases, 8 bases remained unmatched. This CDR3 spans 15 amino acids. Written as DNA, the CDR3 is TGCAGTGCTAGTCGGCCTAGCGGTTTCACAGATACGCAGTATTTT. Translating gives CSASRPSGFTDTQYF.

This chain joins TRBV7-2 and TRBJ2-7; D is possibly TRBD2 (5 bases). V was pared by 5 bases and J by 6 bases, with 11 bases between. CDR3 length equals 12 residues. Germline CDR1 and CDR2: SGHTA and FQGNSA. The CDR3 sequence: CASSLNSGEQYF. CDR3 sequence (DNA): TGTGCCAGCAGCCTAAACAGCGGCGAGCAGTACTTC.

This clonotype has at least ten counts. V gene TRBV11-1 combines with J gene TRBJ1-4; TRBD1 matches 11 bases. The CDR3 sequence is 14 residues long. The V and J ends lost 5 bases and 7 bases, in that order; junction bases with no gene match: 3. Per germline, CDR1 SGHAT and CDR2 FQDESV (reference sequence). DNA for the CDR3: TGTGCCAGCAGCGTCGGACAGGGGGCTGAAAAACTGTTTTTT. Its translation: CASSVGQGAEKLFF.